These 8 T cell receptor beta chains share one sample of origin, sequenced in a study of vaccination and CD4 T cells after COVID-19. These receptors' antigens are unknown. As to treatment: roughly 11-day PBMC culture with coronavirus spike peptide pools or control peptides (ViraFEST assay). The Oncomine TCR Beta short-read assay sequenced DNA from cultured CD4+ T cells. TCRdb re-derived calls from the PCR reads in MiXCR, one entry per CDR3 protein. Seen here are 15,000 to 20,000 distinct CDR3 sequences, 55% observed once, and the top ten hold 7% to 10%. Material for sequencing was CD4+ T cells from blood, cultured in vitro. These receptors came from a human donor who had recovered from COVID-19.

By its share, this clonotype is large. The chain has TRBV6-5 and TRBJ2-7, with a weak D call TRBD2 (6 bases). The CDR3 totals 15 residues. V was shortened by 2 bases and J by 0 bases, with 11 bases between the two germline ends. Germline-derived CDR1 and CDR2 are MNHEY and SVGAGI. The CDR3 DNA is TGTGCCAGCAGTTACGGGGGACTGGGCTCCTACGAGCAGTACTTC. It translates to CASSYGGLGSYEQYF.

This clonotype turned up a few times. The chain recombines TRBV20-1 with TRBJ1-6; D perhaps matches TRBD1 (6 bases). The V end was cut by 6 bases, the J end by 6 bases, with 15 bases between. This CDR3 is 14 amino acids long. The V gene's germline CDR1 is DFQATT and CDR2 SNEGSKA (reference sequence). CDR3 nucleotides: TGCAGTGCCCTGAACTTACAGGGTAATTCACCCCTCCACTTT. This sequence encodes CSALNLQGNSPLHF.

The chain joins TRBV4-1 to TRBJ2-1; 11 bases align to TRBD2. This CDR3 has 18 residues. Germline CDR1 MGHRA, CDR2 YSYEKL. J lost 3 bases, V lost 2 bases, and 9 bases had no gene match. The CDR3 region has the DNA TGCGCCAGCAGCCAAACGGGGGCTAGCGGGAGGTTCTACAATGAGCAGTTCTTC. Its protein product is CASSQTGASGRFYNEQFF.

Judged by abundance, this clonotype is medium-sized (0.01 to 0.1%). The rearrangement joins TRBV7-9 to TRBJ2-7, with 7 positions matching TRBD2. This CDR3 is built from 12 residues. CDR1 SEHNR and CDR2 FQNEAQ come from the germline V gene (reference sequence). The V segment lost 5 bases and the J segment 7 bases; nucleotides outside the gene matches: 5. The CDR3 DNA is TGTGCCAGCAGCAGGGGAGGGCTGGAGCAGTACTTC. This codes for CASSRGGLEQYF.

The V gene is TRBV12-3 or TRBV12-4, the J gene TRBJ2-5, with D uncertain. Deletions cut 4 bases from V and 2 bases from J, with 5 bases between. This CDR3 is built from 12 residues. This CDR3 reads CASSWGQETQYF. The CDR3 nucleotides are TGTGCCAGCAGTTGGGGACAAGAGACCCAGTACTTC.

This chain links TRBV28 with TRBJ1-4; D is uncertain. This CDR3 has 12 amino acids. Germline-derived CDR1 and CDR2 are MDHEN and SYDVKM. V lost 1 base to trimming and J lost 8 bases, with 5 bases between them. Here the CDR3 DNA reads TGTGCCAGCAGTTTATCCCGGGAAAAACTGTTTTTT. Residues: CASSLSREKLFF.

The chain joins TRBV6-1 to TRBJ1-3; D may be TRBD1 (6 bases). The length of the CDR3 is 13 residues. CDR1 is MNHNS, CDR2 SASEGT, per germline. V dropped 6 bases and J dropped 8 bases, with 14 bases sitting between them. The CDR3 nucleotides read TGTGCCAGCAGAGAACAGGGTAGATACACCATATATTTT. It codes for CASREQGRYTIYF.

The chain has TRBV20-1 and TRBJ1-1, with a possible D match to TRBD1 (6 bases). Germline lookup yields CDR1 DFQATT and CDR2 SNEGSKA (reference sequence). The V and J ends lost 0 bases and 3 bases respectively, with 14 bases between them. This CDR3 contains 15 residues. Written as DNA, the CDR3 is TGCAGTGCTAGAGACCTCGACAGGACCTACACTGAAGCTTTCTTT. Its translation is CSARDLDRTYTEAFF.